The 8 T cell receptor beta chains listed next were all sequenced from one sample in a study of blood T cell repertoires in COVID-19. The method was immunoSEQ multiplex PCR; TCRdb's version includes in-frame clones alone and lacks a portion of them. The table has about 280,000 clones, around 86% seen once. Sequencing input: peripheral blood. The receptors here all came from a human donor in a cohort sampled during active COVID-19.

This clone was seen just once. The chain links TRBV3-1 (or the pseudogene TRBV3-2) to TRBJ2-2; no firm D call. The CDR3 is made up of 14 amino acids. Germline V gene data show CDR1 as LGHDT and CDR2 as YNNKEL (reference sequence). Trimming took 0 bases from V and 7 from J, leaving 9 bases between them. The CDR3, as DNA: TGTGCCAGCAGCCAAGATTATTCGAGCGGGGAGCTGTTTTTT. This translates into CASSQDYSSGELFF.

This CDR3 reads CASSNLTYNEQFF. For the CDR3, the DNA is TGTGCCAGCAGTAATCTGACTTACAATGAGCAGTTCTTC. The chain carries TRBV7-2 and TRBJ2-1; D unclear. V was pared by 6 bases and J by 4 bases, with 10 bases between. Looked up from germline, CDR1 is SGHTA and CDR2 is FQGNSA. CDR3 length: 13 amino acids.

The rearrangement links TRBV7-8 to TRBJ1-3; D not resolved. The V gene's germline CDR1 is SGHVS and CDR2 FQNEAQ. The CDR3 totals 15 residues. The V and J ends lost 1 base and 0 bases respectively, with 7 bases between them. The DNA for the CDR3 is TGTGCCAGCAGCTTAGTCCCGTACTCTGGAAACACCATATATTTT. This gives the protein CASSLVPYSGNTIYF.

This chain links TRBV2 with TRBJ2-7; no clear D gene. The CDR3 has 12 residues. Germline V CDR1 and CDR2: SNHLY, FYNNEI. V was trimmed by 3 bases and J by 4 bases, leaving 7 bases between them. In nucleotides, the CDR3 is TGTGCCAGCAGTGACACTCTTTACGAGCAGTACTTC. It is translated as CASSDTLYEQYF.

This clone was recorded once. This chain joins TRBV29-1 and TRBJ2-1; TRBD2 agrees at 9 bases. V was pared by 7 bases and J by 1 base, with 8 bases of the junction left unmatched. Germline V lookup: CDR1 SQVTM, CDR2 ANQGSEA. The CDR3 has 15 residues. This CDR3 is CSAYRLAGSYNEQFF. CDR3 DNA sequence: TGCAGCGCTTACCGCCTAGCGGGGTCCTACAATGAGCAGTTCTTC.

The chain joins TRBV28 to TRBJ1-5; 8 bases match TRBD1. CDR1 MDHEN and CDR2 SYDVKM come from the germline V gene. The CDR3 runs 15 residues. V was clipped by 4 bases and J by 0 bases; unmatched bases: 2. The CDR3 protein is CASSSGGHSNQPQHF. The CDR3 DNA reads TGTGCCAGCAGTTCAGGGGGCCATAGCAATCAGCCCCAGCATTTT.

This clone was seen just once. The CDR3 sequence is CASSPPGTRFFGTQYF. For the CDR3, the DNA is TGTGCCAGCTCACCCCCCGGGACTAGATTTTTCGGGACCCAGTACTTC. This chain uses TRBV18 with TRBJ2-5; 8 nucleotides match TRBD2. V gave up 3 bases and J gave up 7 bases; unmatched junction bases: 13. Germline V gene sequence: CDR1 KGHSH, CDR2 LQKENI. The CDR3 extends over 16 amino acids. The entire variable domain, with the rest obtained from reference TRBV18 and TRBJ2-5, is as follows: NAGVMQNPRHLVRRRGQEARLRCSPMKGHSHVYWYRQLPEEGLKFMVYLQKENIIDESGMPKERFSAEFPKEGPSILRIQQVVRGDSAAYFCASSPPGTRFFGTQYFGPGTRLLVL.

This chain links TRBV2 with TRBJ2-2; 9 bases line up with TRBD1. J lost 0 bases, V lost 7 bases, and 3 bases had no gene match. The germline V gene encodes CDR1 SNHLY and CDR2 FYNNEI. This CDR3 comprises 15 residues. The CDR3 bases are TGTGCCAGCAAACGGACAGGGGCGAACACCGGGGAGCTGTTTTTT. It codes for CASKRTGANTGELFF.